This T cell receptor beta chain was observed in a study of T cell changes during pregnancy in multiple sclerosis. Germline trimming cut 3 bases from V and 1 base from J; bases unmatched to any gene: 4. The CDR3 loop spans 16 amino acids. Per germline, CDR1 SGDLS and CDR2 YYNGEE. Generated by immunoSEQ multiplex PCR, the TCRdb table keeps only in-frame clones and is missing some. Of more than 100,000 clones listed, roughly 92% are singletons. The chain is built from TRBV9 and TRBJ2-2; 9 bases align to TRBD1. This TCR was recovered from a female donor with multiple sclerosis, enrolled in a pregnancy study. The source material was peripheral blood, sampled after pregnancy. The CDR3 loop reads CASSERGQGNTGELFF. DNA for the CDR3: TGTGCCAGCAGCGAGCGGGGACAGGGGAACACCGGGGAGCTGTTTTTT.